This T cell receptor (beta chain) was captured by sequencing in a study of T cell responses to AZD1222 COVID-19 vaccine. Study-wide results and caveats: Dominant CD4 TCR responses targeted spike regions 160-218 and 743-854.

Notes on this clone: Its antigen is still unknown.

Trimming removed 5 bases from V and 4 bases from J, with 9 bases in between. Germline V gene sequence: CDR1 LNHDA, CDR2 SQIVND (reference sequence). The CDR3 runs to 13 residues. Sequencing was performed with immunoSEQ multiplex PCR; in TCRdb, only in-frame clones are kept and a portion is missing. This table has about 160,000 clones, approximately 90% appearing once. The sequenced sample was peripheral blood, obtained on day 0 of AZD1222 vaccination. V and J are TRBV19 and TRBJ1-5; D ambiguous. The receptor was derived from an adult in good health. In DNA, the CDR3 is TGTGCCAGTAGTTCGGGGATAAATCAGCCCCAGCATTTT. Translating it yields CASSSGINQPQHF. The variable domain in full, with the rest retrieved from reference TRBV19 and TRBJ1-5, is DGGITQSPKYLFRKEGQNVTLSCEQNLNHDAMYWYRQDPGQGLRLIYYSQIVNDFQKGDIAEGYSVSREKKESFPLTVTSAQKNPTAFYLCASSSGINQPQHFGDGTRLSIL.